The 19 T cell receptor beta chains below all came from one sample that was sequenced in a study of long-term antiretroviral therapy in people with HIV. Runs used v3.0 of the immunoSEQ assay and were done at survey level. The repertoire was sequenced with immunoSEQ multiplex PCR; TCRdb's copy has only in-frame clones and lacks some. Of over 15,000 clones in the sample, 94% were seen once. Material: unsorted PBMCs, obtained roughly 6.4 years after starting antiretroviral therapy. These receptor sequences come from a woman aged 45-65 years with HIV.

This sequence joins TRBV10-3 and TRBJ2-3, with D tentatively TRBD2 (5 bases). The V gene's germline CDR1 is ENHRY and CDR2 SYGVKD. CDR3 length: 13 residues. The V end lost 7 bases, the J end lost 1 base, and 9 bases lay between the germline ends. The CDR3 DNA follows: TGTGCCATCAAGGAGGCTGGCACAGATACGCAGTATTTT. Protein: CAIKEAGTDTQYF.

V gene TRBV10-3 combines with J gene TRBJ2-3; the D gene is possibly TRBD2 (5 bases). CDR3 size: 13 residues. Deletions cut 7 bases from V and 1 base from J, with 9 bases between. Per the germline V gene, CDR1 is ENHRY and CDR2 is SYGVKD. CDR3 region: CAITRSGTDTQYF. CDR3 sequence (DNA): TGTGCCATCACTCGTAGCGGCACAGATACGCAGTATTTT.

This clone was recorded once. CDR3 sequence: CASGFGHTTGELFF. CDR3 in DNA: TGTGCCAGCGGATTTGGACACACCACCGGGGAGCTGTTTTTT. The V gene is TRBV6-5, the J gene TRBJ2-2; weak D call: TRBD1 (5 bases). This CDR3 has 14 residues. Germline-derived CDR1 and CDR2 are MNHEY and SVGAGI. Trimming cost V 8 bases and J 4 bases, with 14 bases left between them.

This chain links TRBV25-1 with TRBJ1-2; tentatively, D is TRBD1 (6 bases). This CDR3 has 14 residues. V lost 8 bases to trimming and J lost 3 bases, with 16 bases between them. In germline, CDR1 is MGHDK, CDR2 SYGVNS. The chain's CDR3 is CASADGGRDYGYTF. The DNA for the CDR3 is TGTGCCAGCGCCGATGGGGGGCGGGACTATGGCTACACCTTC.

The CDR3 here is CAIRTSGRNNEQFF. The CDR3, as DNA: TGTGCCATCCGGACTAGCGGGCGGAACAATGAGCAGTTCTTC. This chain joins TRBV10-3 and TRBJ2-1; 11 positions match TRBD2. V trimming: 8 bases; J trimming: 5 bases; junction bases outside the gene matches: 5. Germline V CDR1 and CDR2: ENHRY, SYGVKD. The CDR3 is 14 residues long.

This clone showed up just a few times. This chain joins TRBV7-8 and TRBJ2-1; D uncertain. The CDR3 spans 16 residues. V gave up 2 bases and J gave up 3 bases, with 14 bases separating them. Germline assignment: CDR1 SGHVS and CDR2 FQNEAQ. The CDR3 DNA reads TGTGCCAGCAGCTTAAGGTCCGGGTTAGGCTACAATGAGCAGTTCTTC. This sequence encodes CASSLRSGLGYNEQFF.

V is TRBV4-1 and J is TRBJ1-2; 9 bases agree with TRBD1. After removal of 4 bases from V and 4 bases from J, the junction contained 4 bases not matched to a gene. The CDR3 sequence is 14 residues long. Per germline, CDR1 MGHRA and CDR2 YSYEKL. CDR3: CASSPGQGGYGYTF. In DNA, the CDR3 is TGCGCCAGCAGCCCGGGACAGGGAGGCTATGGCTACACCTTC.

The J gene is TRBJ2-1, the V gene TRBV5-1, with D perhaps TRBD2 (6 bases). Germline V gives CDR1 SGHRS, CDR2 YFSETQ. This CDR3 spans 14 amino acids. The V end was cut by 2 bases, the J end by 1 base, with 7 bases between. The CDR3 DNA reads as TGCGCCAGCAGCTTAGGGACTTCCTACAATGAGCAGTTCTTC. Its protein product is CASSLGTSYNEQFF.

The gene calls are TRBV6-5 and TRBJ2-3; TRBD1 agrees at 7 bases. V lost 0 bases, J lost 5 bases, and 5 bases stayed unmatched. CDR3 size: 15 residues. Germline lookup yields CDR1 MNHEY and CDR2 SVGAGI. The DNA of the CDR3 is TGTGCCAGCAGTTACTCTGGGACAGCAGGAGATACGCAGTATTTT. Encoded protein: CASSYSGTAGDTQYF.

The genes are TRBV7-6 and TRBJ1-6; D is unresolved. Trimming left V 1 base short and J 6 bases short, with 10 bases between. Germline CDR1 SGHVS, CDR2 FNYEAQ. The CDR3 totals 15 residues. CDR3 DNA sequence: TGTGCCAGCAGCTTAGATACAACGTCTAATTCACCCCTCCACTTT. The encoded protein is CASSLDTTSNSPLHF.

J is TRBJ1-2 and V is TRBV7-9; a weak D match, TRBD1 (6 bases). V dropped 4 bases and J dropped 3 bases, with 21 bases sitting between them. The CDR3 covers 17 residues. CDR1 and CDR2 (germline): SEHNR, FQNEAQ (reference sequence). Here the CDR3 reads CASSSTGLAVGDYGYTF. DNA of the CDR3: TGTGCCAGCAGCTCGACAGGTTTGGCGGTGGGTGACTATGGCTACACCTTC.

The chain is built from TRBV6-4 and TRBJ1-5; no clear D. Germline lookup yields CDR1 MRHNA and CDR2 SNTAGT. CDR3 length: 14 residues. Deletions cut 3 bases from V and 0 bases from J, with 6 bases between. The CDR3 loop is CASSDSYSNQPQHF. Written as DNA, the CDR3 is TGTGCCAGCAGTGATAGTTATAGCAATCAGCCCCAGCATTTT.

This rearrangement joins TRBV5-1 to TRBJ2-1, with TRBD2 identical over 15 bases. The CDR3 has 16 residues. The V gene end was trimmed by 0 bases and the J gene end by 10 bases; junction bases not matched to a gene: 5. Germline loops: CDR1 SGHRS, CDR2 YFSETQ. The CDR3 loop is CASSLGGTSGRNEQFF. The DNA for the CDR3 is TGCGCCAGCAGCTTGGGAGGGACTAGCGGGAGGAACGAGCAGTTCTTC.

This chain joins TRBV6-1 and TRBJ1-5, with D possibly TRBD1 on 6 matching bases. The germline V gene encodes CDR1 MNHNS and CDR2 SASEGT. V dropped 4 bases and J dropped 6 bases, with 13 bases sitting between them. The CDR3 has 14 amino acids. CDR3 loop: CASSGQGTVQPQHF. CDR3 nucleotides: TGTGCCAGCAGTGGCCAGGGGACCGTTCAGCCCCAGCATTTT.

CDR3 loop: CATSRDRVNSPLHF. The CDR3 bases are TGTGCCACCAGCAGAGATCGTGTCAATTCACCCCTCCACTTT. The chain links TRBV15 to TRBJ1-6; no reliable D call. Trimming left V 0 bases short and J 7 bases short, with 7 bases between. The CDR3 contains 14 residues. Germline V gene sequence: CDR1 LNHNV, CDR2 YYDKDF (reference sequence).

The chain employs TRBV6-5 and TRBJ2-3, with 8 bases that match TRBD1. Trimming took 4 bases from V and 2 from J; bases not matched to a gene: 5. The CDR3 is made up of 15 amino acids. CDR1 and CDR2 (germline): MNHEY, SVGAGI. CDR3 in amino acids: CASSWTGPYTDTQYF. The CDR3, as DNA: TGTGCCAGCAGTTGGACAGGGCCCTACACAGATACGCAGTATTTT.

J is TRBJ2-7 and V is TRBV19, with 12 bases lining up with TRBD2. This CDR3 comprises 16 residues. After removal of 0 bases from V and 3 bases from J, the junction contained 3 bases not matched to a gene. CDR1 and CDR2 (germline): LNHDA, SQIVND (reference sequence). The CDR3 nucleotides read TGTGCCAGTAGTATAGAAGGGACTAGCGGGTTCTACGAGCAGTACTTC. Protein: CASSIEGTSGFYEQYF.

The V and J genes are TRBV7-9 and TRBJ2-1; 8 nucleotides match TRBD2. Germline lookup yields CDR1 SEHNR and CDR2 FQNEAQ (reference sequence). The CDR3 is 14 amino acids. After removal of 11 bases from V and 2 bases from J, the junction contained 8 bases not matched to a gene. The CDR3 region is CAGGVSGAYNEQFF. In nucleotides, the CDR3 is TGTGCCGGGGGGGTTAGCGGGGCCTACAATGAGCAGTTCTTC.

The chain recombines TRBV5-1 with TRBJ2-7; 8 nucleotides line up with TRBD1. Looked up from germline, CDR1 is SGHRS and CDR2 is YFSETQ. CDR3 length: 15 amino acids. V dropped 3 bases and J dropped 5; count of bases not matched to a gene: 10. The CDR3 sequence is CASSWRTGREDEQYF. In nucleotides, the CDR3 is TGCGCCAGCAGCTGGAGGACAGGGAGAGAGGACGAGCAGTACTTC.